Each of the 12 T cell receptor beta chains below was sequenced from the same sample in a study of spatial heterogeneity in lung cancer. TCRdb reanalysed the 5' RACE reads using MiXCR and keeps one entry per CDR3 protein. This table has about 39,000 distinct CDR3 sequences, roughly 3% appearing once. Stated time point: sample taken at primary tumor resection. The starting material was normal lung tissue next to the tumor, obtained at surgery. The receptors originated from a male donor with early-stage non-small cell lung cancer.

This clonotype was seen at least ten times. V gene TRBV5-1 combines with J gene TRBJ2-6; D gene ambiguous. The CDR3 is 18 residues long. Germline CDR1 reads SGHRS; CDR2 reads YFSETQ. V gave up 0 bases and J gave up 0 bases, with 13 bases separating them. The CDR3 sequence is CASSLATALGSGANVLTF. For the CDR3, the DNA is TGCGCCAGCAGCTTGGCCACAGCTTTAGGCTCTGGGGCCAACGTCCTGACTTTC. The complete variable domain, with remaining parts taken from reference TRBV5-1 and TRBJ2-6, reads KAGVTQTPRYLIKTRGQQVTLSCSPISGHRSVSWYQQTPGQGLQFLFEYFSETQRNKGNFPGRFSGRQFSNSRSEMNVSTLELGDSALYLCASSLATALGSGANVLTFGAGSRLTVL.

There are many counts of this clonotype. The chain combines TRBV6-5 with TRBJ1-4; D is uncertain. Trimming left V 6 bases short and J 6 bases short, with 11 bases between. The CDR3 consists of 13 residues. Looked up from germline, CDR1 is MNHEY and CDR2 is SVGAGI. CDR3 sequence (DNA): TGTGCCAGCAGCCGAGCCACGGATGAAAAACTGTTTTTT. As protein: CASSRATDEKLFF.

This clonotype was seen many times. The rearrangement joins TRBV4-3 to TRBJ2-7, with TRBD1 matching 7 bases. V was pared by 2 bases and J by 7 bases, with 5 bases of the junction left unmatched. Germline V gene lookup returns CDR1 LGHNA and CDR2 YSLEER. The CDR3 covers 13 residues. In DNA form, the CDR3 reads TGCGCCAGCAGCCAAACAGGGGCCGGGGAGCAGTACTTC. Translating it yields CASSQTGAGEQYF.

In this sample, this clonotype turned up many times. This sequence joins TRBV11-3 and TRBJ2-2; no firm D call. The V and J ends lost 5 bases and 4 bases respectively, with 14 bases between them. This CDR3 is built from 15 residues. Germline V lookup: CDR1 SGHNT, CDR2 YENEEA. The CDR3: CASSLESRSTGELFF. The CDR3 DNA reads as TGTGCCAGCAGCCTCGAGAGTCGGAGCACCGGGGAGCTGTTTTTT.

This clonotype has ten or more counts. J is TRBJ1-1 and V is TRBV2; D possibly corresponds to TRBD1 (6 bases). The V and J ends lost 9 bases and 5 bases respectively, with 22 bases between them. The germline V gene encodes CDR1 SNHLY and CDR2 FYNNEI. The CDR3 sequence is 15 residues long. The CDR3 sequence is CARAGTPGPYTEAFF. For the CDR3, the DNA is TGTGCCAGAGCCGGGACACCAGGACCTTATACTGAAGCTTTCTTT. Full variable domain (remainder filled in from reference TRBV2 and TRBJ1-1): EPEVTQTPSHQVTQMGQEVILRCVPISNHLYFYWYRQILGQKVEFLVSFYNNEISEKSEIFDDQFSVERPDGSNFTLKIRSTKLEDSAMYFCARAGTPGPYTEAFFGQGTRLTVV.

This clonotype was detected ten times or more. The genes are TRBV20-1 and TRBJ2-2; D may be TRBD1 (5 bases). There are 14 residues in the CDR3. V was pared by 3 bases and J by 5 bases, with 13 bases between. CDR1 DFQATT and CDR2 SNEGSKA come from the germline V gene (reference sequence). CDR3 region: CSASRPGWTGELFF. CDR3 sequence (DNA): TGCAGTGCTAGTAGGCCAGGGTGGACCGGGGAGCTGTTTTTT.

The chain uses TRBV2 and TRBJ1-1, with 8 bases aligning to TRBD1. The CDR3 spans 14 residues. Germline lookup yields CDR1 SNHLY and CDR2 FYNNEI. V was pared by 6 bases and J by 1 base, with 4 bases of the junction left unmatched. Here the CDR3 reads CASRVDRGNTEAFF. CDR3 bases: TGTGCCAGCAGGGTTGACAGGGGGAACACTGAAGCTTTCTTT.

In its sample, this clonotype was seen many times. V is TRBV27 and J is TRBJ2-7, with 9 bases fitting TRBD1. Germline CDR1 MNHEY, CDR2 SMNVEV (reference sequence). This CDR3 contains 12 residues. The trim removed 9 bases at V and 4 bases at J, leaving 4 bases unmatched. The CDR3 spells CARTDRGYEQYF. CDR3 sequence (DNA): TGTGCCAGGACGGACAGGGGATACGAGCAGTACTTC.

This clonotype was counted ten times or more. CDR3 sequence reads: CASRTGEYNEQFF. The CDR3 nucleotides read TGTGCCAGCAGGACAGGGGAATACAATGAGCAGTTCTTC. The chain links TRBV2 to TRBJ2-1; 8 bases agree with TRBD1. Trimming at V came to 6 bases and at J to 4 bases, leaving 2 bases not matched to a gene. The germline gives CDR1 SNHLY, CDR2 FYNNEI. The CDR3 loop spans 13 amino acids.

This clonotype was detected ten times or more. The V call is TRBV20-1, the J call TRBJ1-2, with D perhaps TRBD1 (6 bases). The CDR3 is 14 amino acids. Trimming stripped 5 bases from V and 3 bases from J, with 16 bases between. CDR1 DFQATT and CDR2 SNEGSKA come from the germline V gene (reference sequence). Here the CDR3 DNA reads TGCAGTGCTGTGGGGGGCGCCTTGGACTATGGCTACACCTTC. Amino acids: CSAVGGALDYGYTF.

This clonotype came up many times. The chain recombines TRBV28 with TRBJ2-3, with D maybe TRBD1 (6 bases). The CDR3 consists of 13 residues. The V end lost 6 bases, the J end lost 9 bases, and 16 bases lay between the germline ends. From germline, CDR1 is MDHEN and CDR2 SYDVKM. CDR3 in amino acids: CASRPPDRLTQYF. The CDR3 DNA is TGTGCCAGCAGACCTCCCGACAGGTTAACGCAGTATTTT.

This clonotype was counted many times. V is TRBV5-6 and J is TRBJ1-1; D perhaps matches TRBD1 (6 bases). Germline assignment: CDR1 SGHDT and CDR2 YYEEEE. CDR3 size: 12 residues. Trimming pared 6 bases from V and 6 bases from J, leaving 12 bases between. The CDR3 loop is CASTDRSAEAFF. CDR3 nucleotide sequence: TGTGCCAGCACGGACAGATCCGCTGAAGCTTTCTTT.